This T cell receptor beta chain was sequenced during a study of shared clonotypes between healthy human individuals (dated by TCRdb to 2020 to 2022). A note on the overall study: A couple of women and a few men aged 18 to 49 years were included in the cohort. Different laboratories and diverse techniques were used to prepare libraries and sequence TCR repertoires, to increase sequencing depth and limit assay-specific biases. To estimate repertoire size and how much clonotype sharing occurs between individuals, the study deeply sequenced the blood TCR repertoires of 5 or 6 healthy adults. For each donor, CD4 naive and CD4 memory were each run on three plates, CD8 naive on two plates, and CD8 memory on one plate. Per donor, leukapheresis produced somewhere between about 0.9 and 9.5 billion PBMCs. Summary of the overall study and its limitations: Higher generation probabilities were observed for clonotypes shared by all four sorted-subset donors than for non-shared clonotypes. Based on pairwise subsampling, the degree of clonotype sharing among donors was expected to be affected by sequencing depth. Rarefaction of sorted-subset datasets indicated incomplete sequencing despite the large sequencing depth. Only blood was sampled, and tissue TCR repertoires likely differ from those in blood. The genetic and exposure-history diversity represented was limited by the small number of donors. Estimated clonotype richness was generally larger for naive than for memory subsets. When four donors were compared, the shared fraction of clonotypes was about 5% for naive CD4, 3.5% to 4% for naive CD8, more than 2% for memory CD4, and around 0.4% for memory CD8.

Inclusive of the bounding cysteine and phenylalanine, the CDR3 is 16 residues long. Just CDR3 DNA is preserved here, 48 bases in frame from base 1. In the germline V gene, CDR1 corresponds to MGHRA and CDR2 to YSYEKL. The junction shows trimming of 0 bases on V and 7 bases on J, plus 17 bases between the germline ends. CD8 naive samples were CD45RO-negative cells positively selected for CCR7, giving a CD45RA+CCR7+ population that excluded TemRA cells. The donors were healthy, HIV-negative adults who had no recently reported acute infections or vaccinations. All donors were Caucasian adults living in Nashville, Tennessee, USA. Blood was collected by leukapheresis, and PBMCs were isolated by Ficoll-Histopaque density gradient centrifugation and then cryopreserved in liquid nitrogen vapor phase. Analytical flow cytometry was used to check the purity and quantity of each magnetically sorted T cell population. From each sorted fraction, genomic DNA was isolated and quantified by UV absorbance on a Nanodrop 2000c.

Details on this clone: No antigen is known for it. Base quality data are lacking; no much larger clone is found one base away.

TCR CDR3 regions were amplified from genomic DNA by multiplex PCR using the deep immunoSEQ assay. For each cell subset, the extracted genomic DNA was distributed evenly across all wells of several immunoSEQ 96-well plates, and each plate served as one replicate. For sorted subsets, around 200 ng genomic DNA, equal to some 30,000 T cell genomes, was loaded into each replicate PCR. Purified libraries were quantified with a Qubit 3.0 fluorometer, sized on a Bioanalyzer 2100, and re-quantified with the KAPA Library Quantification kit. Each immunoSEQ 96-well plate was sequenced on its own single-read 150-cycle Illumina NextSeq 550 flow cell. The authors' pipeline ran thus. Because only junctional sequences without quality scores were contained in the immunoSEQ output, filtering matching that applied to full-length reads could not be performed. Sequences were annotated with PyIR, a Python wrapper for IgBLAST v1.9, and V/J genes and CDR3 were assigned using IMGT germline references. Reads were removed for weak V/J assignments (E-value above 1e-6), missing CDR3, stop codons, out-of-frame junctions, or ambiguous translated residues. V3J clonotypes were defined as sequences sharing an identical inferred V gene, J gene, and CDR3 amino acid sequence. Percentage overlap between repertoires was calculated by dividing the number of shared unique clonotypes by the size of the smaller repertoire. RTK rarefaction, the Chao1 estimator, and Recon v2.1 estimates of unobserved clonotypes were used to assess repertoire richness. Generation probabilities for all TCRbeta clonotypes obtained by the gDNA method from four donors were computed using OLGA. The table comes from immuneACCESS by way of TCRdb, which keeps in-frame sequences with V and J called. Part of the clones is missing from these tables; in studies checked, under half for an unresolved V gene and the rest for unknown reasons. V and J calls plus clone size are reproduced from that table; the DNA served to infer D and trimming. In this sample the table shows hundreds of thousands of clones, 95% to 97% of which occur a single time. Approximately 0.1% of the sample goes to the ten largest clones.

The sample taken for sequencing was naive CD8+ T cells sorted from blood. The label giving this sample's cell subset or site can be read as: CD45RA+CCR7+. This clonotype was sampled from a woman between 25 and 40 years old in good health. This receptor chain uses TRBV4-1 and TRBJ2-3, and possibly TRBD2, on 6 matching bases. The CDR3 protein is CASSQDWDSLPHTQYF. The DNA sequence is given as TGCGCCAGCAGCCAAGACTGGGACTCCCTACCCCATACGCAGTATTTT.